This entry concerns a single T cell receptor (beta chain). The CDR3 spans 15 residues. Germline-derived CDR1 and CDR2 are LNHDA and SQIVND (reference sequence). V lost 1 base, J lost 5 bases, and 3 bases stayed unmatched. Sorted after the reaction were proliferating CFSE-low CD3+CD4+ and CD3+CD8+ responders. The sample originates from a study of graft-versus-host responses after intestinal transplantation. Across the study: Recipients underwent multivisceral, liver-intestinal, or isolated intestinal transplants. Anti-thymocyte globulin induction, then tacrolimus and steroids for two to four years, went to all recipients. Overall study results and limits: Allografts of one patient group, those with graft-donor T cell macrochimerism, had high graft-versus-host to host-versus-graft clonal ratios.

Measured with immunoSEQ multiplex PCR; TCRdb has only the in-frame clones, and not every one. The sample lists approximately 20,000 clones, over 35% seen once, with about 0.95% in the top ten. The clonotype originates from a human patient who received an intestinal transplant. The chain recombines TRBV19 with TRBJ2-1; TRBD2 matches 9 bases. The material was alloreactive CD4+ T cells from a mixed lymphocyte reaction culture, obtained before intestinal transplant. As to subset: CFSE-low proliferating T cells sorted from roughly 6-day pre-transplant mixed lymphocyte reaction (GvH or HvG direction). CDR3 in amino acids: CASSIVAGVHNEQFF. The CDR3 region has the DNA TGTGCCAGTAGTATAGTAGCGGGGGTTCACAATGAGCAGTTCTTC.